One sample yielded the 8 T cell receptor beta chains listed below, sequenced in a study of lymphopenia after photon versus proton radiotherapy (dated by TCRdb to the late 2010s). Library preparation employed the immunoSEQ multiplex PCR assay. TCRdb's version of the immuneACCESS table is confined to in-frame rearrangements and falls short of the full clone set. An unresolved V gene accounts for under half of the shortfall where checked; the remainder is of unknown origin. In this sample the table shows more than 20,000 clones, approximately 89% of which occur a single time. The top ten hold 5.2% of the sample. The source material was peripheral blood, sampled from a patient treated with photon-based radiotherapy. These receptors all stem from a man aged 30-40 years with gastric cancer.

In nucleotides, the CDR3 is TGTGCCAGCAGCTTAGGAGGGTGGACAGTTAGCTCTGGGGCCAACGTCCTGACTTTC. It encodes CASSLGGWTVSSGANVLTF. The rearrangement joins TRBV11-2 to TRBJ2-6, with a weak D call TRBD1 (6 bases). The germline V gene encodes CDR1 SGHAT and CDR2 FQNNGV. CDR3 size: 19 residues. Trimming took 1 base from V and 0 from J, leaving 16 bases between them. The full variable domain, rest sourced from reference TRBV11-2 and TRBJ2-6, is EAGVAQSPRYKIIEKRQSVAFWCNPISGHATLYWYQQILGQGPKLLIQFQNNGVVDDSQLPKDRFSAERLKGVDSTLKIQPAKLEDSAVYLCASSLGGWTVSSGANVLTFGAGSRLTVL.

The CDR3 protein is CASTATLANYGYTF. CDR3 DNA sequence: TGTGCCAGCACTGCTACACTAGCTAACTATGGCTACACCTTC. The gene calls are TRBV28 and TRBJ1-2; D remains ambiguous. V gave up 7 bases and J gave up 0 bases, with 12 bases separating them. Germline values: CDR1 MDHEN, CDR2 SYDVKM. This CDR3 has 14 residues.

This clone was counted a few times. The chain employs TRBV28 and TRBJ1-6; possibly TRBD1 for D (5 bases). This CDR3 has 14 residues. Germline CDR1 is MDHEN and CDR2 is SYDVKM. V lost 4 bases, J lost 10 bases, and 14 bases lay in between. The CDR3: CASSSASGDSPLHF. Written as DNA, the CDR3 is TGTGCCAGCAGTTCGGCCTCGGGGGACTCACCCCTCCACTTT.

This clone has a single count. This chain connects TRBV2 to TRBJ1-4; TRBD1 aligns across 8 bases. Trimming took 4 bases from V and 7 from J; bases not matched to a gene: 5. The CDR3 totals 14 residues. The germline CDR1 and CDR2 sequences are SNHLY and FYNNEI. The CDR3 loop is CASSARGQGEKLFF. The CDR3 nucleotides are TGTGCCAGCAGTGCCAGGGGGCAGGGTGAAAAACTGTTTTTT.

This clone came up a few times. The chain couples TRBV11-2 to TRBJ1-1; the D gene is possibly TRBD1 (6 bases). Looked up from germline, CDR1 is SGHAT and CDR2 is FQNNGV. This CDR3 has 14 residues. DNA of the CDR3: TGTGCTAGCGCTTCTCCACAGGGTTTAACTGAAGCTTTCTTT. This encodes CASASPQGLTEAFF.

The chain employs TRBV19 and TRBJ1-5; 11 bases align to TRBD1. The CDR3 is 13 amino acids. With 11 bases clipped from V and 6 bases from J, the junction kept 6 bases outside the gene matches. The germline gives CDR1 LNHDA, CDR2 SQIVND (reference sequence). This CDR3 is CASRDRGSQPQHF. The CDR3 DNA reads TGTGCCTCAAGGGACAGGGGGTCTCAGCCCCAGCATTTT.

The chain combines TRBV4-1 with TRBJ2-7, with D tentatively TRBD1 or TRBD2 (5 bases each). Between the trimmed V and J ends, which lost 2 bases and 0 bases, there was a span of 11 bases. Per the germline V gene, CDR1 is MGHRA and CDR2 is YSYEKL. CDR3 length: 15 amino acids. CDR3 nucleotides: TGCGCCAGCAGCCAAACGGGGACCCTCTCCTACGAGCAGTACTTC. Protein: CASSQTGTLSYEQYF.

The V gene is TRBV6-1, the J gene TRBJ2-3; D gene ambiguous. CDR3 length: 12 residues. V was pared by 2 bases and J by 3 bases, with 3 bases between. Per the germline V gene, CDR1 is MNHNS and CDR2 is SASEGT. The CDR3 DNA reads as TGTGCCAGCAGTGAATGGACAGATACGCAGTATTTT. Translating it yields CASSEWTDTQYF.